This T cell receptor beta chain is drawn from a study of metastatic and nonmetastatic thyroid tumors. Study overall: A comparison of repertoires was made across blood and tumor or nodule tissue from malignant and benign thyroid patients. Study findings and constraints: Reports indicated that malignant thyroid tumors showed significantly higher TCR beta diversity than benign nodules did, in blood and tumor.

About this clone: The antigen remains unidentified. One end of the junction varies from germline; a read error may be responsible.

This CDR3 has 11 amino acids. The V gene's germline CDR1 is MGHRA and CDR2 YSYEKL. TCRdb redid the clone calls on the PCR reads using MiXCR. The sample yields approximately 82,000 clones, around 12% seen once. The entire patient cohort was treatment-naive prior to thyroid surgery. Sequencing was done on a sample of tumor tissue. The chain combines TRBV4-1 with TRBJ2-6; D remains ambiguous. The receptor was isolated from a female donor with papillary thyroid cancer or a benign thyroid nodule (not recorded which). Some clones in this sample may be carry-over from other donors' samples. The CDR3 DNA reads TGCGCCAGCATCCAAGGAGACGTCCTGACTTTC. Translating gives CASIQGDVLTF.